This TCR beta chain is drawn from a study of blood T cell repertoires in COVID-19. Some clones are missing from TCRdb's copy, which holds only in-frame ones; the method was immunoSEQ multiplex PCR. The table records around 250,000 clones, 86% of them present only once. This clone was counted a single time. Sequencing was carried out using peripheral blood. The receptor was isolated from a man between 40 and 49 years old with active or convalescent COVID-19.

The CDR3 coding sequence is TGCAGCATTGCTGCCGGGGGGTCTGATCAGCCCCAGCATTTT. Translating it yields CSIAAGGSDQPQHF. This sequence joins TRBV29-1 and TRBJ1-5; perhaps TRBD1 as D (5 bases). Germline assignment: CDR1 SQVTM and CDR2 ANQGSEA. V lost 8 bases and J lost 5, with 19 bases in between. The CDR3 contains 14 residues.